A single sample gave rise to the 10 T cell receptor beta chains below, sequenced in a study of shared clonotypes between healthy human individuals. Using immunoSEQ multiplex PCR, the repertoire was profiled, and TCRdb retains in-frame clones only, with some absent. The data hold nearly 750,000 clones, with approximately 77% observed a single time. The sequenced sample consisted of memory CD4+ T cells sorted from blood. Documented subset: CD45RA-negative fraction. The source is a woman in her twenties or thirties in good health.

V usage is TRBV6-5 and J usage is TRBJ1-1; perhaps TRBD1 as D (6 bases). The germline gives CDR1 MNHEY, CDR2 SVGAGI. Trimming pared 7 bases from V and 1 base from J, leaving 10 bases between. This CDR3 contains 13 residues. For the CDR3, the DNA is TGTGCCAGCACTCGACAGGAGAACACTGAAGCTTTCTTT. It encodes CASTRQENTEAFF.

Worth noting for this clone: Other DNA sequences in the sample encode the same CDR3. The chain carries TRBV11-3 and TRBJ2-1; D is unresolved. V dropped 3 bases and J dropped 7 bases, with 4 bases sitting between them. The CDR3 spans 11 residues. Germline lookup yields CDR1 SGHNT and CDR2 YENEEA. This chain's CDR3 is CASSFGNEQFF. CDR3 nucleotides: TGTGCCAGCAGCTTTGGGAATGAGCAGTTCTTC. The entire variable domain, with the rest obtained from reference TRBV11-3 and TRBJ2-1, is as follows: EAGVVQSPRYKIIEKKQPVAFWCNPISGHNTLYWYLQNLGQGPELLIRYENEEAVDDSQLPKDRFSAERLKGVDSTLKIQPAELGDSAVYLCASSFGNEQFFGPGTRLTVL.

As to this clone: A far larger clone is a single base away, which makes a read error likely. This chain joins TRBV5-4 and TRBJ2-6, with D perhaps being TRBD1 or TRBD2 (5 bases each). CDR3 length: 17 residues. Germline values: CDR1 SGHNT, CDR2 YYREEE (reference sequence). V was shortened by 2 bases and J by 7 bases, with 19 bases between the two germline ends. CDR3: CASSFGTQVPGANVLTF. The CDR3, as DNA: TGTGCCAGCAGCTTTGGGACCCAGGTGCCCGGTGCCAACGTCCTGACTTTC.

The gene calls are TRBV14 and TRBJ2-1; possible D gene TRBD1, 5 bases. Trimming cost V 4 bases and J 6 bases, with 13 bases left between them. The CDR3 is made up of 14 amino acids. CDR1 and CDR2 (germline): SGHDN, FVKESK. This CDR3 is CASSPRALVNEQFF. In DNA form, the CDR3 reads TGTGCCAGCAGCCCCAGGGCCCTAGTCAATGAGCAGTTCTTC.

This chain joins TRBV29-1 and TRBJ1-5, with TRBD1 identical over 9 bases. V trimming: 6 bases; J trimming: 4 bases; junction bases outside the gene matches: 7. The CDR3 contains 14 residues. The germline gives CDR1 SQVTM, CDR2 ANQGSEA. CDR3 region: CSVEGTGWNQPQHF. CDR3 bases: TGCAGCGTCGAGGGGACAGGGTGGAATCAGCCCCAGCATTTT. The entire variable domain, with the rest obtained from reference TRBV29-1 and TRBJ1-5, is as follows: SAVISQKPSRDICQRGTSLTIQCQVDSQVTMMFWYRQQPGQSLTLIATANQGSEATYESGFVIDKFPISRPNLTFSTLTVSNMSPEDSSIYLCSVEGTGWNQPQHFGDGTRLSIL.

The chain couples TRBV5-5 to TRBJ1-3; D possibly corresponds to TRBD1 (5 bases). This CDR3 comprises 14 residues. V lost 4 bases and J 2 bases, leaving 10 bases between the germline ends. The germline gives CDR1 SGHKS, CDR2 YYEKEE (reference sequence). CDR3 coding DNA: TGTGCCAGCAGCCCAGGGATTACTGGAAACACCATATATTTT. It is translated as CASSPGITGNTIYF.

CDR3 nucleotides: TGTGCCAGCAGGAACCCTAGCACAGATACGCAGTATTTT. Its translation: CASRNPSTDTQYF. V and J are TRBV6-1 and TRBJ2-3; D unresolved. Trimming removed 6 bases at V and 0 bases at J, with 7 bases between. This CDR3 is built from 13 residues. Germline CDR1 reads MNHNS; CDR2 reads SASEGT.

V gene TRBV18 combines with J gene TRBJ2-3, with D maybe TRBD2 (6 bases). This CDR3 comprises 16 residues. V gave up 2 bases and J gave up 0 bases, with 12 bases separating them. Germline values: CDR1 KGHSH, CDR2 LQKENI. CDR3 region: CASSPTLAPSTDTQYF. The CDR3 DNA reads TGTGCCAGCTCACCAACTCTAGCGCCTAGCACAGATACGCAGTATTTT.

The chain uses TRBV6-4 and TRBJ2-1, with 10 bases that match TRBD2. The V and J ends lost 8 bases and 4 bases, in that order; junction bases with no gene match: 8. Germline CDR1 reads MRHNA; CDR2 reads SNTAGT. The CDR3 is 15 residues long. The CDR3 bases are TGTGCCAGCGGCCTGACTAGCGGGTCTTACAATGAGCAGTTCTTC. Translated: CASGLTSGSYNEQFF.

This chain's CDR3 is CASSRVGEQFF. The CDR3 DNA sequence: TGTGCCAGCTCCCGTGTTGGCGAGCAGTTCTTC. This chain links TRBV18 with TRBJ2-1, with D uncertain. V was pared by 6 bases and J by 10 bases, with 10 bases between. Germline V gene lookup returns CDR1 KGHSH and CDR2 LQKENI. This CDR3 has 11 amino acids.